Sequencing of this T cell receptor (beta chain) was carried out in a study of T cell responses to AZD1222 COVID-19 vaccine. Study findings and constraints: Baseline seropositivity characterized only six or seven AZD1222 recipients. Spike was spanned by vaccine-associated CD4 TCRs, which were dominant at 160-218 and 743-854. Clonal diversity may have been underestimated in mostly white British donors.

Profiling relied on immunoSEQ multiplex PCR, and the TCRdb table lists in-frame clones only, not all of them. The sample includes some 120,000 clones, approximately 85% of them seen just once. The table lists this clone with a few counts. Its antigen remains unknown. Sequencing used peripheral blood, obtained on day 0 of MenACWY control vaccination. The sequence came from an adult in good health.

For the CDR3, the DNA is TGTGCCAGCAGTGACCCGACCGGGGAGCTGTTTTTT. It encodes CASSDPTGELFF. This chain uses TRBV6-2 or TRBV6-3 with TRBJ2-2, with D unclear. The CDR3 consists of 12 residues. Germline assignment: CDR1 MNHEY and CDR2 SVGEGT. V was pared by 5 bases and J by 5 bases, with 6 bases between.